The T cell receptor (beta chain) described here comes from a study of shared T cell receptors in the human thymus. Sequencing was performed with immunoSEQ multiplex PCR; in TCRdb, only in-frame clones are kept and a portion is missing. The table records approximately 660,000 clones, roughly 90% of them present only once. Losses at the gene ends were 2 bases for V and 2 bases for J; bases not matched to a gene: 8. Germline-derived CDR1 and CDR2 are LGHNA and YNFKEQ. CDR3 length: 17 residues. The sample was also linked to a second study, of human thymus T cells. That paper notes: The sample donors, healthy Finnish infants, were having corrective surgery for congenital heart defects. Resections from corrective heart surgery provided thymus tissue. Thymic repertoires from unrelated individuals overlapped highly, related research reported.

Sequenced sample: thymocytes. The V call is TRBV4-2, the J call TRBJ1-1; 10 bases agree with TRBD1. The sequence was obtained from a boy younger than two with a congenital heart defect. CDR3 protein: CASSQNELTGGNTEAFF. DNA for the CDR3: TGTGCCAGCAGCCAAAACGAGCTGACAGGGGGCAACACTGAAGCTTTCTTT.